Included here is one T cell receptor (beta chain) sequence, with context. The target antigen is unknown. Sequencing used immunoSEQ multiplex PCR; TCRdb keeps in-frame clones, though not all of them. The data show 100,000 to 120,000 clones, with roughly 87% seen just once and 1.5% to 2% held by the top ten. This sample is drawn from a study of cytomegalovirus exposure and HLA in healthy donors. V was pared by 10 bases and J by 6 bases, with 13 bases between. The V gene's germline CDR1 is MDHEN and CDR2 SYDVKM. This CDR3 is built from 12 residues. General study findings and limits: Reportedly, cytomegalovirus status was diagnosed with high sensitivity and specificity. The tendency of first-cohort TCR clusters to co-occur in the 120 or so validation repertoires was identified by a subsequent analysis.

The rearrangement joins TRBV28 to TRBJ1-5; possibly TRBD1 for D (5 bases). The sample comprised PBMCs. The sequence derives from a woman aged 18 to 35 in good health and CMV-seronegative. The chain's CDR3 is CATNSRGQPQHF. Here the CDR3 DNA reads TGTGCCACCAATAGTAGGGGTCAGCCCCAGCATTTT.